This T cell receptor (beta chain) was recovered during a study of persistence of HIV-infected CD4 T cells. The study's findings and limits: Degenerate expanded CDR3beta sequences were enriched among CMV- and Gag-responding cells.

Trimming pared 2 bases from V and 3 bases from J, leaving 16 bases between. The CDR3 runs to 16 residues. Germline loops: CDR1 SGHVS, CDR2 FNYEAQ. This was the immunoSEQ version 4 assay in survey mode. The method was immunoSEQ multiplex PCR; TCRdb's version includes in-frame clones alone and lacks a portion of them. This repertoire shows roughly 17,000 clones, around 60% found once; its top ten account for 7% to 9%. Lysates of CMV-infected fibroblasts at approximately 10 ug/mL stimulated these cells. CD4+ T cells upregulating both CD40 ligand and CD69 were sorted as responding cells. Comments on this clone: Antigen specificity is unknown.

This chain connects TRBV7-6 to TRBJ1-1, with a tentative D call TRBD1 (5 bases). The sequenced sample was CD4+ T cells sorted from PBMCs after 18-hour stimulation, obtained from a patient who received antiretroviral therapy. The receptor's source is an adult woman with HIV who was CMV-seropositive. CDR3 loop: CASSLQPGFWDTEAFF. CDR3 nucleotide sequence: TGTGCCAGCAGCTTACAACCAGGGTTCTGGGACACTGAAGCTTTCTTT.